The rows below give T cell receptor beta chains drawn from one sample of a study of response to subunit inactivated influenza vaccine. TCRdb used MiXCR to reprocess the RT-PCR reads, holding one entry per CDR3 protein. The table records some 850,000 distinct CDR3 sequences, approximately 17% of them present only once. This specimen consisted of PBMCs from blood, obtained more than 4 days after vaccination. The source is a man over 45 who received an inactivated influenza vaccine. Each CDR3 is given with its conserved first and last residue. D genes are given only for firm matches. Clone size is stated in some rows and not others, as once, few, many or a class when expanded.

v_gene: TRBV4-2; d_gene: -; abundance: few; j_gene: TRBJ2-5; CDR3aa: CASSQGSSEETQYF; CDR3nt: TGTGCCAGCAGCCAAGGGAGTTCTGAGGAGACCCAGTACTTC
v_gene: TRBV9; d_gene: -; abundance: few; j_gene: TRBJ2-5; CDR3aa: CASSADYLETQYF; CDR3nt: TGTGCCAGCAGCGCGGACTATCTAGAGACCCAGTACTTC
v_gene: TRBV6-2/TRBV6-3; d_gene: -; abundance: few; j_gene: TRBJ2-1; CDR3aa: CASSYSTVGPPYNEQFF; CDR3nt: TGTGCCAGCAGTTACTCCACAGTGGGGCCTCCCTACAATGAGCAGTTCTTC
v_gene: TRBV4-3; d_gene: -; abundance: -; j_gene: TRBJ2-7; CDR3aa: CASSQAASAYTYEQYF; CDR3nt: TGCGCCAGCAGCCAAGCGGCCAGCGCCTACACCTACGAGCAGTACTTC
v_gene: TRBV28; d_gene: -; abundance: -; j_gene: TRBJ2-3; CDR3aa: CASPLSIDTQYF; CDR3nt: TGTGCCAGCCCCCTCTCGATAGATACGCAGTATTTT
v_gene: TRBV5-1; d_gene: -; abundance: -; j_gene: TRBJ2-2; CDR3aa: CASSSLPGTRTGELFF; CDR3nt: TGCGCCAGCAGCTCGCTACCTGGGACACGCACCGGGGAGCTGTTTTTT
v_gene: TRBV24-1; d_gene: -; abundance: few; j_gene: TRBJ2-2; CDR3aa: CATSDLRGGLGTNTGELFF; CDR3nt: TGTGCCACCAGTGATCTCCGAGGAGGGTTAGGGACAAACACCGGGGAGCTGTTTTTT
v_gene: TRBV9; d_gene: -; abundance: -; j_gene: TRBJ2-7; CDR3aa: CASSPQPGHSYEQYF; CDR3nt: TGTGCCAGCAGCCCACAACCGGGACACTCCTACGAGCAGTACTTC
v_gene: TRBV12-3/TRBV12-4; d_gene: -; abundance: many; j_gene: TRBJ2-5; CDR3aa: CASSLRGSRVF; CDR3nt: TGTGCCAGCAGCCTCCGGGGGTCCAGGGTTTTC
v_gene: TRBV12-3/TRBV12-4; d_gene: TRBD2; abundance: many; j_gene: TRBJ2-5; CDR3aa: CASSPGVVAGLQETQYF; CDR3nt: TGTGCCAGCAGTCCAGGGGTAGTAGCGGGGTTGCAAGAGACCCAGTACTTC
v_gene: TRBV11-2; d_gene: TRBD1; abundance: few; j_gene: TRBJ2-1; CDR3aa: CASSSSGGQGYNEQFF; CDR3nt: TGTGCCAGCAGCTCAAGTGGGGGACAGGGATACAATGAGCAGTTCTTC
v_gene: TRBV12-3/TRBV12-4; d_gene: -; abundance: few; j_gene: TRBJ2-7; CDR3aa: CASSPGESSYEQYF; CDR3nt: TGTGCCAGCAGTCCTGGGGAGAGCTCCTACGAGCAGTACTTC
v_gene: TRBV29-1; d_gene: TRBD1; abundance: -; j_gene: TRBJ1-4; CDR3aa: CSVEDRDRGTEKLFF; CDR3nt: TGCAGCGTTGAAGACCGGGACAGGGGCACTGAAAAACTGTTTTTT
v_gene: TRBV11-2; d_gene: -; abundance: -; j_gene: TRBJ1-5; CDR3aa: CASSSGAGRVLNSNQPQHF; CDR3nt: TGTGCCAGCAGCTCAGGGGCGGGACGGGTCCTTAATAGCAATCAGCCCCAGCATTTT
v_gene: TRBV28; d_gene: TRBD2; abundance: few; j_gene: TRBJ2-7; CDR3aa: CASRRSGGHEQYF; CDR3nt: TGTGCCAGCAGGCGGTCGGGAGGCCACGAGCAGTACTTC
v_gene: TRBV6-1; d_gene: -; abundance: -; j_gene: TRBJ2-1; CDR3aa: CASSPGHLASNEQFF; CDR3nt: TGTGCCAGCAGCCCAGGACACCTAGCCAGCAATGAGCAGTTCTTC
v_gene: TRBV10-1; d_gene: -; abundance: few; j_gene: TRBJ2-1; CDR3aa: CASSEFTWGQYNEQFF; CDR3nt: TGCGCCAGCAGTGAGTTTACGTGGGGCCAGTACAATGAGCAGTTCTTC
v_gene: TRBV20-1; d_gene: TRBD2; abundance: -; j_gene: TRBJ2-1; CDR3aa: CSATGLAGDRRGSYNEQFF; CDR3nt: TGCAGTGCTACCGGACTAGCGGGAGACCGGCGGGGCTCCTACAATGAGCAGTTCTTC
v_gene: TRBV5-1; d_gene: TRBD1; abundance: -; j_gene: TRBJ2-1; CDR3aa: CASSFSARGPLNEQFF; CDR3nt: TGCGCCAGCAGCTTCTCGGCGAGGGGGCCGTTGAATGAGCAGTTCTTC
v_gene: TRBV11-1; d_gene: -; abundance: -; j_gene: TRBJ2-5; CDR3aa: CGSSLILRPGHLQETQYF; CDR3nt: TGTGGCAGCAGCTTAATACTAAGACCGGGACACCTCCAAGAGACCCAGTACTTC
v_gene: TRBV20-1; d_gene: -; abundance: many; j_gene: TRBJ2-1; CDR3aa: CSARDVASLMTHEQFF; CDR3nt: TGCAGTGCTAGAGATGTTGCTTCCCTAATGACGCATGAGCAGTTCTTC
v_gene: TRBV11-2; d_gene: -; abundance: few; j_gene: TRBJ2-7; CDR3aa: CASSLTAGRSSTYEQYF; CDR3nt: TGTGCCAGCAGCTTAACGGCAGGAAGGAGTTCCACCTACGAGCAGTACTTC
v_gene: TRBV11-2; d_gene: TRBD1; abundance: few; j_gene: TRBJ1-1; CDR3aa: CASSPRTGGETEAFF; CDR3nt: TGTGCCAGCAGCCCCAGGACAGGGGGCGAAACTGAAGCTTTCTTT
v_gene: TRBV7-3; d_gene: -; abundance: few; j_gene: TRBJ2-3; CDR3aa: CASSPGISTDTQYF; CDR3nt: TGTGCCAGCAGCCCGGGAATAAGCACAGATACGCAGTATTTT
v_gene: TRBV29-1; d_gene: -; abundance: few; j_gene: TRBJ1-2; CDR3aa: CSVERNSYGYTF; CDR3nt: TGCAGCGTTGAAAGGAATTCATATGGCTACACCTTC